This TCR beta chain was captured by sequencing in a study of T cell clones after liver transplantation. At the level of the study: HCV positivity affected three of eight recipients; the rest lacked autoimmune or viral indications.

The protocol was immunoSEQ multiplex PCR, while the TCRdb copy is restricted to in-frame clones and leaves out a portion. Among 65,000 to 85,000 clones listed, 80% to 90% were seen once. Study conclusions and caveats: Post-transplant, graft-donor-reactive CD4 TCRbeta sequences in blood dropped significantly in most of the 8 subjects.

Regarding this clone: The antigen is undetermined.

The source was CD4+ T cells from blood, collected about 50 months after liver transplant. This sequence originates from a human patient who received a liver transplant. Some T cells may possibly be graft donor cells.

CDR3 residues: CASSRSGHSPLHF. CDR3 in DNA: TGTGCCAGCAGCAGATCGGGACATTCACCCCTCCACTTT. The chain couples TRBV13 to TRBJ1-6; TRBD1 might be the D (5 bases). The CDR3 spans 13 residues. The V gene lost 5 bases and the J gene lost 8 bases, with 10 bases spanning the gap. Germline loops: CDR1 PRHDT, CDR2 FYEKMQ (reference sequence).